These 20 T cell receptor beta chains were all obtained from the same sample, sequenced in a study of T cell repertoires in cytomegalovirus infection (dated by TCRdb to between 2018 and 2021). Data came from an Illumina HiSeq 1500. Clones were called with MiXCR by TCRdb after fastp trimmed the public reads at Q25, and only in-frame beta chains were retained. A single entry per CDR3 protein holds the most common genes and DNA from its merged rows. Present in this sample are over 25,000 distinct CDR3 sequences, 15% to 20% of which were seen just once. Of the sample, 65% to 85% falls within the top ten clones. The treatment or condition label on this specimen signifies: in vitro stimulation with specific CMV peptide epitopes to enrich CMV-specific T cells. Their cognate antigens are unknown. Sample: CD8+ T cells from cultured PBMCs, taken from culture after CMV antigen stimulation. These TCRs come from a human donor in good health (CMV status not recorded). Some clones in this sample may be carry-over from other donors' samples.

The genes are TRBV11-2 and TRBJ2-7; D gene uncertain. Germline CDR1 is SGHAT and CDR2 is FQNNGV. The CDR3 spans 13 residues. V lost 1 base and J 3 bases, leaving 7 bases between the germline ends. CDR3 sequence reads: CASSLGAGYEQYF. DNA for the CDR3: TGTGCCAGCAGCTTAGGGGCAGGCTACGAGCAGTACTTC.

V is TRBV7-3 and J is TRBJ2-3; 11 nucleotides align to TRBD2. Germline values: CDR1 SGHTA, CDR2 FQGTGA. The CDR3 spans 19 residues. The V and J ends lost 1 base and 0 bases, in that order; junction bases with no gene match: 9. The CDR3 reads CASSLKAGLAGFSTDTQYF. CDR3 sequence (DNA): TGTGCCAGCAGCTTAAAAGCCGGACTAGCGGGTTTTAGCACAGATACGCAGTATTTT. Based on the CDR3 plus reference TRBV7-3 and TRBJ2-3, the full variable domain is GAGVSQTPSNKVTEKGKYVELRCDPISGHTALYWYRQSLGQGPEFLIYFQGTGAADDSGLPNDRFFAVRPEGSVSTLKIQRTERGDSAVYLCASSLKAGLAGFSTDTQYFGPGTRLTVL.

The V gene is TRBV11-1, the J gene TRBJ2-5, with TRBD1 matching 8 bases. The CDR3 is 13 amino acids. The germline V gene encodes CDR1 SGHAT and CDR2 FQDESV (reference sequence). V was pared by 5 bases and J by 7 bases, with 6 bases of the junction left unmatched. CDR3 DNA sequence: TGTGCCAGCAGCATACAGGGGGATTGGACCCAGTACTTC. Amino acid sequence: CASSIQGDWTQYF.

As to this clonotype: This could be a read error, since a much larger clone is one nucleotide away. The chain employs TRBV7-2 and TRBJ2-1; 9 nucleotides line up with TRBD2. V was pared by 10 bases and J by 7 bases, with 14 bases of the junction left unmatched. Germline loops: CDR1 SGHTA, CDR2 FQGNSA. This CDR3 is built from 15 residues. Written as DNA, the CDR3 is TGTACCACTCGACCGAGTAGCGGGAGATCGAATGAGCAGTTCTTC. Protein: CTTRPSSGRSNEQFF.

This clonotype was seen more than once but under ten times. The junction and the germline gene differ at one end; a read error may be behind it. CDR3 in DNA: TGTGCCAGCAGCCGACCCGGGGAGGACACTGAAGCTTTCTTT. Its translation: CASSRPGEDTEAFF. The gene calls are TRBV4-1 and TRBJ1-1; D not certain. Per germline, CDR1 MGHRA and CDR2 YSYEKL. The CDR3 is 14 residues long.

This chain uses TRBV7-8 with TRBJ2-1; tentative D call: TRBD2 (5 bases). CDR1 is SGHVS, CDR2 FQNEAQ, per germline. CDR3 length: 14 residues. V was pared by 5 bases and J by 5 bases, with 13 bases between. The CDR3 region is CASSPAGADNEQFF. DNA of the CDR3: TGTGCCAGCAGCCCCGCAGGAGCGGACAATGAGCAGTTCTTC.

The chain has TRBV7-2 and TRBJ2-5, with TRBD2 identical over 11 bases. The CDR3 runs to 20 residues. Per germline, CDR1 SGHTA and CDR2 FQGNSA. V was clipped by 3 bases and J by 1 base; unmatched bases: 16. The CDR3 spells CASSFQKPVSGGAAQETQYF. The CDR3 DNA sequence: TGTGCCAGCAGCTTCCAGAAGCCAGTTAGCGGGGGGGCCGCCCAAGAGACCCAGTACTTC.

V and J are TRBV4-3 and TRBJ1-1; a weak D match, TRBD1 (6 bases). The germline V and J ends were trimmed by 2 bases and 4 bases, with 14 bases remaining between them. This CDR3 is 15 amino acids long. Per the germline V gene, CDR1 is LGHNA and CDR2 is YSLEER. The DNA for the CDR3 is TGCGCCAGCAGCCAAAAGGGGGGAATGATCACTGAAGCTTTCTTT. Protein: CASSQKGGMITEAFF.

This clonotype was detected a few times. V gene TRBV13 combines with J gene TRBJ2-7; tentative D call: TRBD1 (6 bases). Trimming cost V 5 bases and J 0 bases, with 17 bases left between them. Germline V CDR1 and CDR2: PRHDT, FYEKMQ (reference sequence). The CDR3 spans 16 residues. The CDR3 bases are TGTGCCAGCAGCGGGCATGAGGGGGTACCCTCCTACGAGCAGTACTTC. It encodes CASSGHEGVPSYEQYF.

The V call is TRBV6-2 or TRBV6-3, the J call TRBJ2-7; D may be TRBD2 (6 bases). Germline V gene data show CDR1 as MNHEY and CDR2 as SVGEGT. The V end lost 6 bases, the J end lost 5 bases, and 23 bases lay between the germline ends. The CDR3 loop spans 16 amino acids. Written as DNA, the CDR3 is TGTGCCAGCAGACATGTCGGGGCCATGGGAGGAGACGAGCAGTACTTC. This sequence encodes CASRHVGAMGGDEQYF.

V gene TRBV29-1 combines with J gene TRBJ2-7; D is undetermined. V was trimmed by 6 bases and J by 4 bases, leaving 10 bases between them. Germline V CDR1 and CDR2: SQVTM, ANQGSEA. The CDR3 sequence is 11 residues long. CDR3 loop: CSVRDEYEQYF. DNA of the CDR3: TGCAGCGTCCGTGATGAATACGAGCAGTACTTC.

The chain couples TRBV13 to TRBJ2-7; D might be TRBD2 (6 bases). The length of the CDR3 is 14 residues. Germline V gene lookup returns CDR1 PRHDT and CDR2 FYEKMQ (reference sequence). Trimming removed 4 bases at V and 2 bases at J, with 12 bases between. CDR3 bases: TGTGCCAGCAGCTCAGGGCGGGGACCCTACGAGCAGTACTTC. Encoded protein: CASSSGRGPYEQYF. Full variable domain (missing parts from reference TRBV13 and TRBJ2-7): AAGVIQSPRHLIKEKRETATLKCYPIPRHDTVYWYQQGPGQDPQFLISFYEKMQSDKGSIPDRFSAQQFSDYHSELNMSSLELGDSALYFCASSSGRGPYEQYFGPGTRLTVT.

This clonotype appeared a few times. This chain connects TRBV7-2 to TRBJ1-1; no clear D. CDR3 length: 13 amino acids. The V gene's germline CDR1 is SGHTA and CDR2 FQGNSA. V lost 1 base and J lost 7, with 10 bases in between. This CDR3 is CASSLGPGDEAFF. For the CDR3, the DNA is TGTGCCAGCAGCTTAGGACCGGGCGATGAAGCTTTCTTT.

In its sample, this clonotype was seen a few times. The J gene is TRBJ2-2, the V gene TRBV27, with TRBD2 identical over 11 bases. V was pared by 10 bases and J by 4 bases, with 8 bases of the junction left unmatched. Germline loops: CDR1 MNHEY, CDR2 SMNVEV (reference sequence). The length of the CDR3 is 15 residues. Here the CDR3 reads CATGLAGGFTGELFF. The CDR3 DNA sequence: TGTGCCACCGGACTAGCGGGTGGATTCACCGGGGAGCTGTTTTTT.

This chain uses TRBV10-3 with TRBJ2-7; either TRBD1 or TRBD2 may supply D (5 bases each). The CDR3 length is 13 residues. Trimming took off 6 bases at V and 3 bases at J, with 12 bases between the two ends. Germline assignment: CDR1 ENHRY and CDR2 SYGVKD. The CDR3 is CAIRGDGNYEQYF. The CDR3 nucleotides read TGTGCCATCAGAGGGGACGGAAACTACGAGCAGTACTTC.

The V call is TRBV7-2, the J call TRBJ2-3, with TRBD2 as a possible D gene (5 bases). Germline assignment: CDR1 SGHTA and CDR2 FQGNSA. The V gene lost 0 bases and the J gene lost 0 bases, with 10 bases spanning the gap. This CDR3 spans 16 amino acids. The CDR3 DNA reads TGTGCCAGCAGCTTAGCGGACTCCCGAAGCACAGATACGCAGTATTTT. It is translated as CASSLADSRSTDTQYF. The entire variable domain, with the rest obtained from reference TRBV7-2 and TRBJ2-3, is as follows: GAGVSQSPSNKVTEKGKDVELRCDPISGHTALYWYRQSLGQGLEFLIYFQGNSAPDKSGLPSDRFSAERTGGSVSTLTIQRTQQEDSAVYLCASSLADSRSTDTQYFGPGTRLTVL.

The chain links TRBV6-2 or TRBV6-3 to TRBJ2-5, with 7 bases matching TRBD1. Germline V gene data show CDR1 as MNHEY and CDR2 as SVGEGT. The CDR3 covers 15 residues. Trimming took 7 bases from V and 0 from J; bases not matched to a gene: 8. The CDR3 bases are TGTGCCAGCACCAAGGGACAGCTCTACCAAGAGACCCAGTACTTC. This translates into CASTKGQLYQETQYF.

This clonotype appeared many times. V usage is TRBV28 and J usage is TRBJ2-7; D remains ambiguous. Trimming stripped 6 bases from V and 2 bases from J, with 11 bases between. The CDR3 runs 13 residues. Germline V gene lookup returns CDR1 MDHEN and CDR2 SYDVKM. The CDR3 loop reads CASSPQLTYEQYF. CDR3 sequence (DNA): TGTGCCAGCAGCCCACAGTTGACCTACGAGCAGTACTTC.

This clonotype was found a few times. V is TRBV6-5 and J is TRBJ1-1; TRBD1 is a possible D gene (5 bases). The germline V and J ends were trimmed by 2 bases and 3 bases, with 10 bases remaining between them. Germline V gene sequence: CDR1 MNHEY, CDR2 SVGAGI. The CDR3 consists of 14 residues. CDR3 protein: CASSYQLGDTEAFF. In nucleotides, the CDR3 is TGTGCCAGCAGTTACCAGTTGGGGGACACTGAAGCTTTCTTT.

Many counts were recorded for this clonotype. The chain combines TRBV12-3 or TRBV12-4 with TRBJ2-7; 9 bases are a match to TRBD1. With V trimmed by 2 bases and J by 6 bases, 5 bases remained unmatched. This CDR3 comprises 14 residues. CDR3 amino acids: CASSLTGGKREQYF. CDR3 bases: TGTGCCAGCAGTTTAACAGGGGGCAAGCGCGAGCAGTACTTC.